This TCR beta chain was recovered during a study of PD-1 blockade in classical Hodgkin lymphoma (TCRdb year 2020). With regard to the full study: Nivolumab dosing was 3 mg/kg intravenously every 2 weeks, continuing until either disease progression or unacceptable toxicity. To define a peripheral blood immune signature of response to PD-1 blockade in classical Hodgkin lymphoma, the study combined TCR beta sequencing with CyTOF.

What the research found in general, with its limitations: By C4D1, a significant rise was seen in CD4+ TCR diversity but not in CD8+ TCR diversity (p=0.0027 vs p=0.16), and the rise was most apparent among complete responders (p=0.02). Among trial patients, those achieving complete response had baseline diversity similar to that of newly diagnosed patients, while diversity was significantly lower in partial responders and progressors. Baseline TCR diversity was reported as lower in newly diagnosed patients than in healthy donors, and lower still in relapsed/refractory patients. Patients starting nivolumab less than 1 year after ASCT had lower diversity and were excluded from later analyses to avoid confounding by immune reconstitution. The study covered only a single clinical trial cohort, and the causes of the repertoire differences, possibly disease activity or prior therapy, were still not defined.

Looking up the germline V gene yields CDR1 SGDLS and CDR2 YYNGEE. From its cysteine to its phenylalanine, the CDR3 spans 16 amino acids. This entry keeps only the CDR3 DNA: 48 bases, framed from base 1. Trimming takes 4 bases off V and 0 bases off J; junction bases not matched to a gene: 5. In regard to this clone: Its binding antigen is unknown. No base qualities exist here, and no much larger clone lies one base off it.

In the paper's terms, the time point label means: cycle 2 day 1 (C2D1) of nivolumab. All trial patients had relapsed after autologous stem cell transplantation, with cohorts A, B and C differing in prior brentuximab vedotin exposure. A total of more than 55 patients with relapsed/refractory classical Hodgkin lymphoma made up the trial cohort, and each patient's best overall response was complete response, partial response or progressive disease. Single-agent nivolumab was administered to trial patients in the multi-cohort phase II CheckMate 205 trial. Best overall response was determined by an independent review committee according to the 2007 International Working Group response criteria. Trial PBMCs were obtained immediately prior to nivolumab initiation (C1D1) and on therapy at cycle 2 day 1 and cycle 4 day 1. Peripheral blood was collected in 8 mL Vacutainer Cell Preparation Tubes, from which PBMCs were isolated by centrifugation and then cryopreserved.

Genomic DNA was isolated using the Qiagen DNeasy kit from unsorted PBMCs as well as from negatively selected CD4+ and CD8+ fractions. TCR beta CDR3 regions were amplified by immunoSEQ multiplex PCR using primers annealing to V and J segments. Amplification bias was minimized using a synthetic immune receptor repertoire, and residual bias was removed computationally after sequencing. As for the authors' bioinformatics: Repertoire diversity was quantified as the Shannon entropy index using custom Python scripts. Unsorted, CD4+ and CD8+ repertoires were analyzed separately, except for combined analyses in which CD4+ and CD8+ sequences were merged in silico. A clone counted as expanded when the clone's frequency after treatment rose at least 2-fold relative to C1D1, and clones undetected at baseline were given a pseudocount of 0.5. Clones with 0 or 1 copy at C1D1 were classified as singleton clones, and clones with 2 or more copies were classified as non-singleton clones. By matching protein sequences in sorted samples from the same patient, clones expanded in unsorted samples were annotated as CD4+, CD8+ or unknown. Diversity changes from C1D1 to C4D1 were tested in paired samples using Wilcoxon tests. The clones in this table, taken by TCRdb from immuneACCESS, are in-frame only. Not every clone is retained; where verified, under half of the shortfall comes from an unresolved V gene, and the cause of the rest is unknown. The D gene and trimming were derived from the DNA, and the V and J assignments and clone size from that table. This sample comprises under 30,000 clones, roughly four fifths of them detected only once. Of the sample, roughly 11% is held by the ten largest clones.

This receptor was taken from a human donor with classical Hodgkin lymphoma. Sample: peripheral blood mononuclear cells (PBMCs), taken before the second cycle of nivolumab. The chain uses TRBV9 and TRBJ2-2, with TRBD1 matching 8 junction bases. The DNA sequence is TGTGCCAGCAGCTTATGGACAGGGACGAACACCGGGGAGCTGTTTTTT. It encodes CASSLWTGTNTGELFF.